Presented here are 32 T cell receptor beta chains from one specimen sequenced in a study of cytomegalovirus exposure and HLA in healthy donors (dated by TCRdb to the late 2010s). Library generation was performed with the immunoSEQ multiplex PCR assay. For the multiplex PCR, a mixture combining 60 forward primers for TCR Vbeta segments and 13 reverse primers for TCR Jbeta segments was used. Not all clones reach the TCRdb copy of this immuneACCESS table, which keeps in-frame sequences only. Checked studies attribute under half of the gap to unresolved V genes and leave the rest unexplained. For this sample the table gives a few hundred thousand clones, of which 75% to 90% were detected only once. Jointly, the top ten make up 0.3% of the sample. Sequencing was done on a sample of PBMCs. The receptors were gathered from a girl aged 2 to 10 in good health and CMV-seronegative.

The chain uses TRBV27 and TRBJ1-5; D is perhaps TRBD1 (5 bases). Trimming stripped 3 bases from V and 3 bases from J, with 9 bases between. This CDR3 spans 14 amino acids. Germline CDR1 MNHEY, CDR2 SMNVEV (reference sequence). The CDR3 here is CASSFGGFNQPQHF. CDR3 nucleotides: TGTGCCAGCAGTTTTGGGGGGTTCAATCAGCCCCAGCATTTT.

The chain carries TRBV10-3 and TRBJ2-2; perhaps TRBD2 as D (6 bases). The CDR3 contains 15 residues. Between the trimmed V and J ends, which lost 3 bases and 4 bases, there was a span of 12 bases. Per the germline V gene, CDR1 is ENHRY and CDR2 is SYGVKD. CDR3 nucleotides: TGTGCCATCAGTGACGGGGGTTTCGGCACCGGGGAGCTGTTTTTT. This translates into CAISDGGFGTGELFF.

V and J are TRBV11-2 and TRBJ1-2; D is possibly TRBD1 (5 bases). Trimming took off 5 bases at V and 8 bases at J, with 15 bases between the two ends. CDR1 is SGHAT and CDR2 is FQNNGV in the germline V gene. The CDR3 length is 13 residues. CDR3 sequence: CASSTPQGGGYTF. For the CDR3, the DNA is TGTGCCAGCAGCACCCCGCAGGGAGGAGGCTACACCTTC.

The chain is built from TRBV19 and TRBJ2-7; D perhaps matches TRBD2 (6 bases). CDR1 is LNHDA and CDR2 is SQIVND in the germline V gene (reference sequence). The CDR3 length is 14 residues. Between the trimmed V and J ends, which lost 3 bases and 2 bases, there was a span of 11 bases. The CDR3 DNA reads as TGTGCCAGTAGTATCCGACTAGGTCCCTACGAGCAGTACTTC. This translates into CASSIRLGPYEQYF.

The gene calls are TRBV6-6 and TRBJ1-2; possible D gene TRBD1, 5 bases. CDR3 length: 14 amino acids. The V end was cut by 7 bases, the J end by 1 base, with 13 bases between. Germline lookup yields CDR1 MNHNY and CDR2 SVGAGI (reference sequence). The CDR3 DNA is TGTGCCAGCAATTTACTCCAGGGTAACTATGGCTACACCTTC. Translated: CASNLLQGNYGYTF.

This clone occurred a few times. This rearrangement joins TRBV9 to TRBJ2-2; 7 nucleotides line up with TRBD1. V lost 3 bases and J lost 2; bases outside the gene matches: 7. Germline-derived CDR1 and CDR2 are SGDLS and YYNGEE. This CDR3 is built from 16 residues. The CDR3 loop reads CASSEHRGINTGELFF. The DNA for the CDR3 is TGTGCCAGCAGCGAACACAGGGGAATCAACACCGGGGAGCTGTTTTTT.

V is TRBV7-9 and J is TRBJ2-2; 7 bases match TRBD2. The CDR3 has 15 residues. CDR1 is SEHNR and CDR2 is FQNEAQ in the germline V gene (reference sequence). V lost 5 bases and J lost 4; bases outside the gene matches: 7. CDR3 region: CASSPQGGFTGELFF. For the CDR3, the DNA is TGTGCCAGCAGCCCCCAGGGAGGGTTCACCGGGGAGCTGTTTTTT.

A few counts support this clone. The chain couples TRBV2 to TRBJ1-3, with 7 bases that match TRBD1. CDR1 is SNHLY, CDR2 FYNNEI, per germline. The CDR3 has 15 amino acids. Trimming took 6 bases from V and 9 from J; bases not matched to a gene: 14. CDR3 residues: CASRTGQAFWGTIYF. For the CDR3, the DNA is TGTGCCAGCAGGACAGGACAGGCTTTCTGGGGCACCATATATTTT. Based on the CDR3 plus reference TRBV2 and TRBJ1-3, the full variable domain is EPEVTQTPSHQVTQMGQEVILRCVPISNHLYFYWYRQILGQKVEFLVSFYNNEISEKSEIFDDQFSVERPDGSNFTLKIRSTKLEDSAMYFCASRTGQAFWGTIYFGEGSWLTVV.

The table lists this clone with a count of one. The chain employs TRBV7-9 and TRBJ2-3, with 7 bases aligning to TRBD2. Trimming took 7 bases from V and 2 from J; bases not matched to a gene: 12. This CDR3 region has 16 residues. Looked up from germline, CDR1 is SEHNR and CDR2 is FQNEAQ (reference sequence). The CDR3 DNA sequence: TGTGCCAGCACACCGAGGGGCGGGAGCTCCACAGATACGCAGTATTTT. Protein: CASTPRGGSSTDTQYF.

CDR3 sequence reads: CASSDPFWTSGRPGELFF. The DNA of the CDR3 is TGTGCCAGCAGTGATCCGTTCTGGACTAGCGGGAGACCCGGGGAGCTGTTTTTT. The genes are TRBV6-1 and TRBJ2-2, with 13 bases fitting TRBD2. This CDR3 is 18 amino acids long. V was pared by 3 bases and J by 6 bases, with 10 bases of the junction left unmatched. In germline, CDR1 is MNHNS, CDR2 SASEGT.

The chain combines TRBV27 with TRBJ2-1, with a possible D match to TRBD2 (6 bases). V was pared by 2 bases and J by 4 bases, with 15 bases between. Germline-derived CDR1 and CDR2 are MNHEY and SMNVEV (reference sequence). This CDR3 contains 16 residues. CDR3 DNA sequence: TGTGCCAGCAGTTTACTGACTAGTTTAGGTTACAATGAGCAGTTCTTC. Its protein is CASSLLTSLGYNEQFF.

This chain connects TRBV5-4 to TRBJ1-2; the D gene is possibly TRBD1 (5 bases). V lost 1 base to trimming and J lost 4 bases, with 14 bases between them. This CDR3 has 15 residues. Germline CDR1 is SGHNT and CDR2 is YYREEE (reference sequence). The DNA of the CDR3 is TGTGCCAGCAGCTTGATCGGGTCCGGGGGCTATGGCTACACCTTC. Its translation is CASSLIGSGGYGYTF.

V gene TRBV27 combines with J gene TRBJ2-1; D is possibly TRBD2 (6 bases). CDR3 length: 13 residues. Germline values: CDR1 MNHEY, CDR2 SMNVEV (reference sequence). The V and J ends lost 6 bases and 4 bases respectively, with 10 bases between them. In DNA, the CDR3 is TGTGCCAGCAGCTGGAGGGAGTACAATGAGCAGTTCTTC. It encodes CASSWREYNEQFF.

The CDR3 bases are TGTGCCAGCAGCCCGCCCAGACGGGGGGGGAACACCGGGGAGCTGTTTTTT. It encodes CASSPPRRGGNTGELFF. The chain joins TRBV7-9 to TRBJ2-2, with TRBD2 matching over 8 bases. The CDR3 is made up of 17 amino acids. Germline V gives CDR1 SEHNR, CDR2 FQNEAQ (reference sequence). V was pared by 5 bases and J by 1 base, with 9 bases of the junction left unmatched.

The chain carries TRBV30 and TRBJ1-2; 7 nucleotides align to TRBD1. Per the germline V gene, CDR1 is GTSNPN and CDR2 is SVGIG (reference sequence). V lost 5 bases, J lost 7 bases, and 7 bases stayed unmatched. The length of the CDR3 is 12 residues. The CDR3 coding sequence is TGTGCCTGGGACTACAGGGGCGGTGGCTACACCTTC. Encoded protein: CAWDYRGGGYTF.

J is TRBJ2-3 and V is TRBV18; D might be TRBD2 (6 bases). The CDR3 totals 16 residues. V was clipped by 2 bases and J by 7 bases, with 19 bases between them. Germline assignment: CDR1 KGHSH and CDR2 LQKENI. CDR3 sequence (DNA): TGTGCCAGCTCACCAACCGACGGGGGAGTGACAAATACGCAGTATTTT. This gives the protein CASSPTDGGVTNTQYF. Full variable domain (outside the CDR3, taken from reference TRBV18 and TRBJ2-3): NAGVMQNPRHLVRRRGQEARLRCSPMKGHSHVYWYRQLPEEGLKFMVYLQKENIIDESGMPKERFSAEFPKEGPSILRIQQVVRGDSAAYFCASSPTDGGVTNTQYFGPGTRLTVL.

The V gene is TRBV6-5, the J gene TRBJ1-1; D gene unclear. V dropped 0 bases and J dropped 1 base, with 12 bases sitting between them. This CDR3 contains 16 residues. The germline V gene has CDR1 MNHEY and CDR2 SVGAGI. CDR3 sequence: CASSYSRNGRNTEAFF. DNA for the CDR3: TGTGCCAGCAGTTACTCGAGGAACGGAAGGAACACTGAAGCTTTCTTT.

CDR3 region: CASSFPSGGTGELFF. DNA for the CDR3: TGTGCCAGCAGCTTCCCTAGCGGGGGAACCGGGGAGCTGTTTTTT. The chain uses TRBV7-8 and TRBJ2-2, with 10 bases fitting TRBD2. The CDR3 loop spans 15 amino acids. Trimming took 3 bases from V and 5 from J; bases not matched to a gene: 3. The germline V gene encodes CDR1 SGHVS and CDR2 FQNEAQ.

This chain uses TRBV5-4 with TRBJ2-5, with 7 bases fitting TRBD2. Unmatched junction bases numbered 7, after V lost 3 bases and J lost 5 bases. The germline gives CDR1 SGHNT, CDR2 YYREEE (reference sequence). The CDR3 consists of 14 residues. CDR3 residues: CASSYRLAEETQYF. The DNA of the CDR3 is TGTGCCAGCAGCTACCGACTAGCAGAGGAGACCCAGTACTTC.

The chain has TRBV11-2 and TRBJ1-1; D perhaps matches TRBD1 (6 bases). Trimming removed 2 bases from V and 4 bases from J, with 14 bases in between. The CDR3 runs 15 residues. CDR1 SGHAT and CDR2 FQNNGV come from the germline V gene. The CDR3 protein is CASSLRSSGVTEAFF. CDR3 in DNA: TGTGCCAGCAGCTTACGGTCCTCAGGGGTCACTGAAGCTTTCTTT.

This clone was picked up a small number of times. This sequence joins TRBV11-2 and TRBJ2-2; the match to TRBD2 covers 9 bases. With 5 bases clipped from V and 4 bases from J, the junction kept 5 bases outside the gene matches. This CDR3 has 15 amino acids. Per germline, CDR1 SGHAT and CDR2 FQNNGV. The CDR3 DNA reads TGTGCCAGCAGCCCGCGGGGGGGCCTCACCGGGGAGCTGTTTTTT. It specifies CASSPRGGLTGELFF. Complete variable domain (other parts from reference TRBV11-2 and TRBJ2-2): EAGVAQSPRYKIIEKRQSVAFWCNPISGHATLYWYQQILGQGPKLLIQFQNNGVVDDSQLPKDRFSAERLKGVDSTLKIQPAKLEDSAVYLCASSPRGGLTGELFFGEGSRLTVL.

In its sample, this clone was seen a few times. The genes are TRBV11-2 and TRBJ2-5; D gene unclear. The J call may be incorrect, as the DNA end agrees better with TRBJ2-7. CDR1 is SGHAT, CDR2 FQNNGV, per germline. The CDR3 covers 10 residues. The CDR3 protein is CASSSYEQYF. DNA for the CDR3: TGTGCCAGCAGCTCCTACGAGCAGTACTTC.

This clone was found once. Here the CDR3 reads CASSLEGRSGETQYF. DNA for the CDR3: TGTGCCAGCAGCTTGGAGGGTCGTAGCGGCGAGACCCAGTACTTC. The V gene is TRBV7-7, the J gene TRBJ2-5, with a tentative D call TRBD2 (6 bases). This CDR3 spans 15 amino acids. Trimming left V 3 bases short and J 5 bases short, with 16 bases between. Germline lookup yields CDR1 SSHAT and CDR2 FNYEAQ (reference sequence).

V is TRBV27 and J is TRBJ1-6, with a possible D match to TRBD1 (6 bases). The CDR3 extends over 15 amino acids. Germline V CDR1 and CDR2: MNHEY, SMNVEV (reference sequence). V was trimmed by 6 bases and J by 8 bases, leaving 17 bases between them. CDR3 nucleotides: TGTGCCAGCAGGAGCAGGACAGATCGGCATTCACCCCTCCACTTT. It translates to CASRSRTDRHSPLHF.

V is TRBV19 and J is TRBJ1-2; TRBD1 matches at 9 bases. The CDR3 totals 14 residues. V shed 5 bases, J shed 5 bases, and the junction held 6 bases outside the gene matches. Looked up from germline, CDR1 is LNHDA and CDR2 is SQIVND (reference sequence). CDR3 nucleotide sequence: TGTGCCAGTAGTTCTTCCGGGACAGGGTATGGCTACACCTTC. Translated: CASSSSGTGYGYTF.

The CDR3 loop is CSADPKQGPPTINYGYTF. DNA of the CDR3: TGCAGCGCCGATCCCAAGCAGGGGCCCCCTACCATTAACTATGGCTACACCTTC. This rearrangement joins TRBV29-1 to TRBJ1-2, with D possibly TRBD1 on 6 matching bases. The ends were cut back, 7 bases at V and 1 base at J, with 28 bases in the middle. Germline V lookup: CDR1 SQVTM, CDR2 ANQGSEA. The CDR3 is 18 amino acids.

CDR3 protein: CASSEGHGLAEHTDTQYF. The CDR3 DNA sequence: TGTGCCAGCAGTGAAGGACACGGGCTAGCGGAACACACAGATACGCAGTATTTT. The chain recombines TRBV25-1 with TRBJ2-3, with 7 nucleotides matching TRBD2. The junction had 13 bases not matched to a gene; V was cut back by 2 bases and J by 2 bases. The CDR3 length is 18 residues. The germline CDR1 and CDR2 sequences are MGHDK and SYGVNS. The whole variable domain, remainder taken from reference TRBV25-1 and TRBJ2-3, is EADIYQTPRYLVIGTGKKITLECSQTMGHDKMYWYQQDPGMELHLIHYSYGVNSTEKGDLSSESTVSRIRTEHFPLTLESARPSHTSQYLCASSEGHGLAEHTDTQYFGPGTRLTVL.

This clone has only one observation. The gene calls are TRBV5-4 and TRBJ1-2, with a possible D match to TRBD1 (5 bases). This CDR3 has 13 amino acids. V lost 4 bases and J lost 8, with 15 bases in between. Germline CDR1 is SGHNT and CDR2 is YYREEE (reference sequence). The CDR3 nucleotides are TGTGCCAGCAGCGTCGAGACAGCGAAGGGCTACACCTTC. Amino acids: CASSVETAKGYTF.

The chain uses TRBV7-2 and TRBJ2-2; maybe TRBD2 (6 bases). Germline V lookup: CDR1 SGHTA, CDR2 FQGNSA. The length of the CDR3 is 14 residues. Trimming stripped 4 bases from V and 3 bases from J, with 9 bases between. DNA for the CDR3: TGTGCCAGCAGCTCCGGGACTCACACCGGGGAGCTGTTTTTT. Protein sequence: CASSSGTHTGELFF. The full variable domain, completed using reference TRBV7-2 and TRBJ2-2, is GAGVSQSPSNKVTEKGKDVELRCDPISGHTALYWYRQSLGQGLEFLIYFQGNSAPDKSGLPSDRFSAERTGGSVSTLTIQRTQQEDSAVYLCASSSGTHTGELFFGEGSRLTVL.

In this sample, this clone turned up once. This sequence joins TRBV7-3 and TRBJ1-3, with 9 bases lining up with TRBD1. The CDR3 runs to 15 residues. The V gene end was trimmed by 5 bases and the J gene end by 0 bases; junction bases not matched to a gene: 2. Germline lookup yields CDR1 SGHTA and CDR2 FQGTGA. The CDR3 DNA reads TGTGCCAGCAGCGCGACAGGGGGCTCTGGAAACACCATATATTTT. This codes for CASSATGGSGNTIYF.

The chain uses TRBV10-2 and TRBJ1-6; D perhaps matches TRBD1 (6 bases). Deletions cut 3 bases from V and 3 bases from J, with 12 bases between. The CDR3 consists of 16 residues. CDR1 WSHSY and CDR2 SAAADI come from the germline V gene. CDR3 sequence: CASSDGSRGYNSPLHF. The CDR3 DNA follows: TGCGCCAGCAGTGATGGTAGCAGGGGCTATAATTCACCCCTCCACTTT.

This clone has just one count. The chain links TRBV30 to TRBJ2-3; no clear D gene. Trimming removed 5 bases at V and 7 bases at J, with 13 bases between. Germline V gene data show CDR1 as GTSNPN and CDR2 as SVGIG (reference sequence). There are 12 residues in the CDR3. CDR3 DNA: TGTGCCTGGGCTCCCATAGTATATACGCAGTATTTT. The encoded protein is CAWAPIVYTQYF.